The T cell receptor (beta chain) described here comes from a study of blood T cell repertoires in COVID-19. Study-level information: Sites in the United States, Italy and Spain provided acute and convalescent COVID-19 samples. The analysed material was cDNA or gDNA that came from T cells, B-cell-depleted T cells, or PBMCs.

The germline V gene has CDR1 MNHNY and CDR2 SVGAGI (reference sequence). The CDR3 has 15 amino acids. With V trimmed by 4 bases and J by 3 bases, 5 bases remained unmatched. As processed by the authors: Estimates of nucleated cell counts were drawn from the amplification of reference gene primers. The data were produced by immunoSEQ multiplex PCR, yet TCRdb's version contains in-frame clones alone and is incomplete. The V and J calls and clone size come from that table; D and trimming were worked out from the DNA. The sample has around 93,000 clones, roughly 88% seen once; the top ten hold around 10%.

The sequencing sample was made of peripheral blood. The receptor was isolated from an older man with acute or convalescent COVID-19. This chain links TRBV6-6 with TRBJ1-5; 8 bases agree with TRBD1. CDR3 residues: CASSSTGGFNQPQHF. The CDR3 DNA sequence: TGTGCCAGCAGTTCCACAGGGGGTTTCAATCAGCCCCAGCATTTT.